The rows below give T cell receptor beta chains drawn from one sample of a study of T cells after yellow fever vaccination. A single record per CDR3 protein comes from TCRdb applying MiXCR to the 5' RACE reads. The sample shows more than 450,000 distinct CDR3 sequences, less than 25% of them seen only once. Sequenced here: PBMCs, sampled 20 to 25 days after the first yellow fever vaccination. These receptors originate from a man between 18 and 35 years old who received the YFV17D yellow fever vaccine. The CDR3 runs from the conserved cysteine through the conserved F or W. The D gene is left open where the match is weak. Size tells how often a clone was seen (once, few, many) or the class of an expanded clone, and some rows leave it out.

v_gene,d_gene,abundance,j_gene,CDR3aa,CDR3nt
TRBV28,TRBD1,few,TRBJ1-1,CASSPPDRSTEAFF,TGTGCCAGCAGTCCACCGGACAGGAGCACTGAAGCTTTCTTT
TRBV5-1,NA,NA,TRBJ2-5,CASSLGTPQETQYF,TGCGCCAGCAGCTTGGGGACGCCACAAGAGACCCAGTACTTC
TRBV7-2,NA,few,TRBJ1-1,CASILGAQMNTEAFF,TGTGCCAGCATTCTCGGGGCACAGATGAACACTGAAGCTTTCTTT
TRBV7-9,NA,NA,TRBJ2-7,CASSQQGGQTYEQYF,TGTGCCAGCAGCCAACAGGGAGGTCAGACCTACGAGCAGTACTTC
TRBV20-1,TRBD2,few,TRBJ2-5,CSASKIAGGRETQYF,TGCAGTGCTAGTAAAATAGCGGGGGGCCGGGAGACCCAGTACTTC
TRBV12-3/TRBV12-4,NA,NA,TRBJ1-4,CASTQNHGELFF,TGTGCCAGCACCCAGAACCACGGTGAACTGTTTTTT
TRBV11-2,NA,few,TRBJ2-3,CASSQSQGDTQYF,TGTGCCAGCAGCCAGAGCCAAGGGGATACGCAGTATTTT
TRBV28,NA,NA,TRBJ1-1,CASSLSNALTEAFF,TGTGCCAGCAGTTTATCAAATGCCTTAACTGAAGCTTTCTTT
TRBV5-1,NA,few,TRBJ2-7,CASSASQTGSYEQYF,TGCGCCAGCAGCGCATCACAGACAGGATCCTACGAGCAGTACTTC
TRBV24-1,NA,few,TRBJ2-3,CATSVGRGYDTQYF,TGTGCCACCAGTGTGGGCAGGGGTTACGATACGCAGTATTTT
TRBV7-9,NA,NA,TRBJ1-4,CASSLAPRPNEKLFF,TGTGCCAGCAGCTTAGCTCCCCGGCCTAATGAAAAACTGTTTTTT
TRBV4-3,NA,few,TRBJ1-1,CASSQDRYTEAFF,TGCGCCAGCAGCCAAGATAGGTACACTGAAGCTTTCTTT
TRBV15,NA,NA,TRBJ2-7,CATSRDRNRAYEQYF,TGTGCCACCAGCAGAGATAGAAACAGGGCCTACGAGCAGTACTTC
TRBV7-9,TRBD2,NA,TRBJ2-7,CASSLATSGATSYEQYF,TGTGCCAGCAGCTTAGCGACTAGCGGGGCCACCTCCTACGAGCAGTACTTC
TRBV10-2,NA,few,TRBJ1-2,CASSEARDAGYTF,TGCGCCAGCAGTGAGGCCCGGGATGCCGGCTACACCTTC
TRBV5-4,NA,few,TRBJ2-1,CASSLATGAEQFF,TGTGCCAGCAGCTTGGCAACGGGGGCTGAGCAGTTCTTC
TRBV5-1,NA,NA,TRBJ2-1,CASSITGEYNEQFF,TGCGCCAGCAGCATAACGGGGGAATACAATGAGCAGTTCTTC
TRBV7-6,TRBD1,many,TRBJ2-7,CASSLYTGDNEQYF,TGTGCCAGCAGCTTATACACAGGGGATAACGAGCAGTACTTC
TRBV7-2,NA,few,TRBJ1-1,CASSLPGGRRAFF,TGTGCCAGCAGCTTACCGGGGGGCAGGCGGGCTTTCTTT
TRBV4-1,TRBD1,NA,TRBJ2-1,CASSGHRVRGPGGYNEQFF,TGCGCCAGCAGCGGGCACAGGGTTAGAGGGCCAGGGGGATACAATGAGCAGTTCTTC
TRBV29-1,NA,NA,TRBJ2-5,CSVDTLDETQYF,TGCAGCGTTGATACCCTTGATGAGACCCAGTACTTC
TRBV9,NA,few,TRBJ1-4,CASSVGDTNEKLFF,TGTGCCAGCAGCGTAGGGGACACCAATGAAAAACTGTTTTTT
TRBV7-2,NA,once,TRBJ1-5,CASSSGQKQPQHF,TGTGCCAGCAGCTCGGGACAAAAACAGCCCCAGCATTTT
TRBV6-1,NA,NA,TRBJ1-5,CASRDTGGGYNQPQHF,TGTGCCAGCAGAGACACTGGGGGGGGCTACAATCAGCCCCAGCATTTT
TRBV7-9,NA,NA,TRBJ2-3,CASSLGWAADTQYF,TGTGCCAGCAGCTTAGGCTGGGCTGCAGATACGCAGTATTTT
TRBV5-1,NA,NA,TRBJ2-3,CASSLDSGPSITDTQYF,TGCGCCAGCAGCCTAGACTCGGGACCAAGCATCACAGATACGCAGTATTTT
TRBV6-7,NA,NA,TRBJ1-5,CASRTLWVFNQPQHF,TGTGCCAGCAGGACCCTTTGGGTCTTCAATCAGCCCCAGCATTTT
TRBV7-8,TRBD1,few,TRBJ1-6,CASSADRPRNNSPLHF,TGTGCCAGCAGCGCGGACAGGCCTAGAAATAATTCACCCCTCCACTTT
TRBV4-1,TRBD2,few,TRBJ2-5,CASSHIGGGETQYF,TGCGCCAGCAGCCACATCGGGGGGGGGGAGACCCAGTACTTC
TRBV11-1,NA,few,TRBJ2-1,CASSLRLSDNEQFF,TGTGCCAGCAGCTTGAGACTATCGGACAATGAGCAGTTCTTC
TRBV9,NA,NA,TRBJ2-1,CASSVEGLGEQFF,TGTGCCAGCAGCGTGGAGGGGCTAGGTGAGCAGTTCTTC
TRBV7-3,NA,few,TRBJ2-3,CASSPQTGLSGDTQYF,TGTGCCAGCAGCCCCCAGACCGGACTTTCAGGGGATACGCAGTATTTT
TRBV6-1,NA,NA,TRBJ2-3,CASKPGPTTDTQYF,TGTGCCAGCAAACCGGGACCGACCACAGATACGCAGTATTTT
TRBV4-1,NA,NA,TRBJ2-7,CASSQGDREYF,TGCGCCAGCAGCCAAGGGGATCGCGAGTACTTC
TRBV19,NA,few,TRBJ1-5,CASSARATQHF,TGTGCCAGTAGTGCAAGGGCGACCCAGCATTTT
TRBV12-3/TRBV12-4,NA,NA,TRBJ1-2,CASRPTALLYGYTF,TGTGCCAGCAGACCGACAGCGCTATTATATGGCTACACCTTC
TRBV6-5,TRBD1,NA,TRBJ2-3,CASSYSTGEFTDTQYF,TGTGCCAGCAGTTACAGCACAGGGGAGTTCACAGATACGCAGTATTTT
TRBV5-1,NA,NA,TRBJ2-5,CASSLAWQASQETQYF,TGCGCCAGCAGCTTGGCCTGGCAGGCGTCACAAGAGACCCAGTACTTC